This TCR beta chain was sequenced during a study of cytomegalovirus exposure and HLA in healthy donors. TCRdb's table, derived via immunoSEQ multiplex PCR, lists solely in-frame clones and lacks some. The table shows 150,000 to 200,000 clones, with roughly 86% occurring only once. Material for sequencing was PBMCs. This receptor was obtained from a woman under 30 in good health and CMV-seropositive.

The CDR3 DNA reads as TGTGCCAGCTCACCACAAGAACTAGCGGGAGGGCAGGAGTACTTC. This translates into CASSPQELAGGQEYF. This sequence joins TRBV18 and TRBJ2-7; 13 bases align to TRBD2. From germline, CDR1 is KGHSH and CDR2 LQKENI. V gave up 1 base and J gave up 11 bases; unmatched junction bases: 8. There are 15 residues in the CDR3.